One and the same sample provided the 2 T cell receptor beta chains below, sequenced in a study of OX40 agonist ivuxolimab in advanced cancers. Clones were sequenced by immunoSEQ multiplex PCR, and TCRdb holds only the in-frame ones, with some missing. The profile covers 55,000 to 70,000 clones, with approximately 89% appearing a single time and around 1.1% taken by the ten largest. Material: CD4+ or CD8+ T cells sorted from blood, obtained in a trial of the OX40 agonist ivuxolimab. These receptors were collected from an adult with an advanced solid tumor such as melanoma, head and neck, liver or kidney cancer.

The chain has TRBV6-1 and TRBJ1-6; no clear D gene. Germline V gene data show CDR1 as MNHNS and CDR2 as SASEGT. The CDR3 runs 13 residues. V lost 7 bases, J lost 8 bases, and 12 bases lay in between. CDR3 residues: CASNNGRYSPLHF. The CDR3 DNA reads as TGTGCCAGCAATAACGGCCGGTATTCACCCCTCCACTTT.

The CDR3 DNA reads as TGTGCCAGCCACGGCAGGGCGAGCACAGATACGCAGTATTTT. This translates into CASHGRASTDTQYF. The chain carries TRBV6-1 and TRBJ2-3, with D maybe TRBD1 (5 bases). The CDR3 covers 14 residues. Trimming left V 8 bases short and J 0 bases short, with 12 bases between. CDR1 and CDR2 from the germline V gene are MNHNS and SASEGT.